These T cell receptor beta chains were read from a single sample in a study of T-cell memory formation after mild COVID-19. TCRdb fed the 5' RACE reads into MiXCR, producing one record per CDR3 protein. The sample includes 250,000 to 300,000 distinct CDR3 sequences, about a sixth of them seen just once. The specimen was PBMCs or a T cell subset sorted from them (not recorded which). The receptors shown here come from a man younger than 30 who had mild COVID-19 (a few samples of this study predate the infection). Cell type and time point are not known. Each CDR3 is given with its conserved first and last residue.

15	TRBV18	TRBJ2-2	CASSSAEGSTGELFF
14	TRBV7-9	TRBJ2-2	CASSVGTVPGELFF
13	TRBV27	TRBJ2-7	CASSLTVAYEQYF
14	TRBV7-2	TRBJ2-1	CASSLSPAKQEQFF
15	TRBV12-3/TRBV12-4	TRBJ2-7	CASRKLAGGSYEQYF
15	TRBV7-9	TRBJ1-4	CASRRVGASGEKLFF
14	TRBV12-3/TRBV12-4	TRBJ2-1	CASNGQPSVNEQFF
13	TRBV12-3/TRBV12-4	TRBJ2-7	CASSRGASYEQYF
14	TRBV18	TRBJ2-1	CASSRESSYNEQFF
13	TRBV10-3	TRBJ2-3	CAISPGLTDTQYF
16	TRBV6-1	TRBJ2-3	CASIRRGRGSTDTQYF
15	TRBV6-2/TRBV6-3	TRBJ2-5	CASTGGTGLQRTQYF
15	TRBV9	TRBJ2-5	CASTTDRGQGETQYF
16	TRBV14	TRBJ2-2	CASTQETGINTGELFF
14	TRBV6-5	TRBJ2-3	CASSNRDPTDTQYF
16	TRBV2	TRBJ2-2	CASSEVGGGNTGELFF
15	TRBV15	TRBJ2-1	CATSRGVGSYNEQFF
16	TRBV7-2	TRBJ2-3	CASSPAVDFLGDTQYF
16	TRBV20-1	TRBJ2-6	CSARDRIFLGANVLTF
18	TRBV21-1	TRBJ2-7	CASSKPEPGDFLTYEQYF
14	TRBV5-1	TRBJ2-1	CASSLELRLTEQFF
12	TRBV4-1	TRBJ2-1	CASSQKAGGLFF
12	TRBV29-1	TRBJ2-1	CSVGQGANEQFF
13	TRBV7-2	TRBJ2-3	CASSPGQADTQYF
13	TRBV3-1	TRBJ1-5	CASSQGSLQPQHF
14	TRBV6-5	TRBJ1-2	CASSAQGAKGGYTF
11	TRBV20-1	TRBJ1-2	CSARGIGVYTF
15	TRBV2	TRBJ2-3	CASSSRQWGTDTQYF
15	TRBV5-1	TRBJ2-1	CASSLGRGGINEQFF
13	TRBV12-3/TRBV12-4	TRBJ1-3	CASSPWAGNTIYF
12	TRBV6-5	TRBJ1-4	CASSRDRGKLFF
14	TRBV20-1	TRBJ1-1	CSARDPKGGDEAFF
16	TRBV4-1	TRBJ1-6	CASSQDRAGYNSPLHF
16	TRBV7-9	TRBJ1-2	CASSSTRFGRSYGYTF
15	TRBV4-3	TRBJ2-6	CASSQQGSGANVLTF
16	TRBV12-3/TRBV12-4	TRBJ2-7	CASSHGGLRGAYEQYF
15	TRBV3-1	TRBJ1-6	CASSPARQGDSPLHF
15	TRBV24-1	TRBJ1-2	CATSVPLLSNYGYTF
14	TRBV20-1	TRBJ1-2	CSAREGQGRNGYTF
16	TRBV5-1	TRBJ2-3	CASSPDTGTPTDTQYF
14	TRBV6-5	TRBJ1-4	CASSYVTGSEKLFF
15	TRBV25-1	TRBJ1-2	CASSEGTGTRYGYTF
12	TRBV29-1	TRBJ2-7	CSVRRGSYEQYF
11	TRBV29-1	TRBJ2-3	CSVARGGTQYF
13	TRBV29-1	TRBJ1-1	CSAEGGVGTEAFF
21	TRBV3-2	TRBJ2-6	CASSHVLDRDRDISGANVLTF
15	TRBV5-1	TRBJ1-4	CASSYLQGRNEKLFF
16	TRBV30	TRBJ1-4	CAWSSGRAGPNEKLFF
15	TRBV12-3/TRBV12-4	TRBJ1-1	CASSPSGSMNTEAFF
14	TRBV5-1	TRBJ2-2	CASSRDREDGELFF
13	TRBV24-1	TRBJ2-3	CATSDGTRATQYF
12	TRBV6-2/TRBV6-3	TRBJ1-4	CASSPGDEKLFF
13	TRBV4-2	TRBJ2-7	CASSPSGSHEQYF
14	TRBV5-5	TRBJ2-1	CASSQTPSRDEQFF
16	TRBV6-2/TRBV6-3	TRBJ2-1	CASSGVPGTSNNEQFF
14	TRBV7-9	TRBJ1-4	CASSFMETNEKLFF
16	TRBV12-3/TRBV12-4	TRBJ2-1	CASSLSLGASYNEQFF
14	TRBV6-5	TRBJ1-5	CASSFLTGQGAQHF